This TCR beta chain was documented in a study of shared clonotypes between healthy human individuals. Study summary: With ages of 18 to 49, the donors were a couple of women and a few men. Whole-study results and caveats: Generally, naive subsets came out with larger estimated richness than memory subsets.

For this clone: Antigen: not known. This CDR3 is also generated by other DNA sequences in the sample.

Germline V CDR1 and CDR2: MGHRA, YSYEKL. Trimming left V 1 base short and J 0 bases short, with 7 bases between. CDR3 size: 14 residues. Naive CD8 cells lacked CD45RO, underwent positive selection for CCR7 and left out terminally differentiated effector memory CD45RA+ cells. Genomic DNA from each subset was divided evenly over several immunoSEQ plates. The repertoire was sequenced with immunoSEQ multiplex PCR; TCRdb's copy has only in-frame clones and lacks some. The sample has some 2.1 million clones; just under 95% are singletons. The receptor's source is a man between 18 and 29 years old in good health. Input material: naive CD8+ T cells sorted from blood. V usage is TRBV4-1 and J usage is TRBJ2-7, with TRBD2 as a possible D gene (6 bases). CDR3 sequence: CASSQVGSSYEQYF. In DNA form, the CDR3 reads TGCGCCAGCAGCCAAGTCGGGAGCTCCTACGAGCAGTACTTC.